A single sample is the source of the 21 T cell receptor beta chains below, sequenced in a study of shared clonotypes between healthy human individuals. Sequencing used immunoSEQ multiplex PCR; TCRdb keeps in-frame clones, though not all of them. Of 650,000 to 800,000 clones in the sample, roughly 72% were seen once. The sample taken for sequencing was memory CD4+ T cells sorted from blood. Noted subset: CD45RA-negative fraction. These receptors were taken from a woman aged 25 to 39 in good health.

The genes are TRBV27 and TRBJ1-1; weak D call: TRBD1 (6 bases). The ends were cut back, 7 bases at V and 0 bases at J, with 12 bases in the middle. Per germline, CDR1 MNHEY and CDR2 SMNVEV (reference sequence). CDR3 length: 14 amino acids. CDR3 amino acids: CASTRTAMNTEAFF. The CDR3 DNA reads TGTGCCAGCACACGGACAGCTATGAACACTGAAGCTTTCTTT.

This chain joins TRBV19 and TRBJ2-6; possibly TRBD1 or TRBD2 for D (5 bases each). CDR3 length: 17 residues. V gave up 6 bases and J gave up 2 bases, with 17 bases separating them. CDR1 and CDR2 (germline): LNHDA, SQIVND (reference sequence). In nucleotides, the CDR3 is TGTGCCAGTAGCCCCACCGAGGGGATTCCTGGGGCCAACGTCCTGACTTTC. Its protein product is CASSPTEGIPGANVLTF.

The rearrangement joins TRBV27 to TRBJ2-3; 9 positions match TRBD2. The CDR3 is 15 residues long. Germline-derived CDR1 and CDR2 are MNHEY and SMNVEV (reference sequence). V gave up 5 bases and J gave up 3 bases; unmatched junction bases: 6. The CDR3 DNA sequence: TGTGCCAGCAGTAATTTAGCGGGAGTGACAGATACGCAGTATTTT. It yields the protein CASSNLAGVTDTQYF.

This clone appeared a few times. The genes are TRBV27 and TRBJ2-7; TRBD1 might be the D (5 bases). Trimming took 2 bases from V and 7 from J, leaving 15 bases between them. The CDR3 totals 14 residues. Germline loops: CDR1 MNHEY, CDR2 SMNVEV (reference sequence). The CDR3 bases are TGTGCCAGCAGTTTAATTGCAGGGCTGAAAGAGCAGTACTTC. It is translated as CASSLIAGLKEQYF.

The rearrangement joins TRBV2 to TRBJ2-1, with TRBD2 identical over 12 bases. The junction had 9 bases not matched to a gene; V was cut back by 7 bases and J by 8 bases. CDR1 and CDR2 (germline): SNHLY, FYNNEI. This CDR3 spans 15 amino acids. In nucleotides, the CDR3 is TGTGCCAGCACCCGCCTGACTAGCGGGAGCGATGAGCAGTTCTTC. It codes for CASTRLTSGSDEQFF.

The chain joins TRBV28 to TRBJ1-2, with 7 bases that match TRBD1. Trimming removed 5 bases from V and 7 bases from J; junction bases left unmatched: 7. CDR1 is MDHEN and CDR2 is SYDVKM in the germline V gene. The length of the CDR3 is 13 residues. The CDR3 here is CASSIPGGLGYTF. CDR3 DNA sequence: TGTGCCAGCAGTATCCCAGGGGGGCTTGGCTACACCTTC.

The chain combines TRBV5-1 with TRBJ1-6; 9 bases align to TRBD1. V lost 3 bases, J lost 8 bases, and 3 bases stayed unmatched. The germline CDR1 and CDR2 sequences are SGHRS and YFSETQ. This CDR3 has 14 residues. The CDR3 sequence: CASSWTGEDSPLHF. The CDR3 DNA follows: TGCGCCAGCAGCTGGACAGGGGAGGATTCACCCCTCCACTTT.

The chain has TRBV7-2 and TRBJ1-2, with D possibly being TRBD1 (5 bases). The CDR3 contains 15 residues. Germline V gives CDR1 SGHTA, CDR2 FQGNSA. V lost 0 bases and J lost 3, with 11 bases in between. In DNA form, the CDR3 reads TGTGCCAGCAGCTTAGCGCGGGGCACCTACTATGGCTACACCTTC. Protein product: CASSLARGTYYGYTF.

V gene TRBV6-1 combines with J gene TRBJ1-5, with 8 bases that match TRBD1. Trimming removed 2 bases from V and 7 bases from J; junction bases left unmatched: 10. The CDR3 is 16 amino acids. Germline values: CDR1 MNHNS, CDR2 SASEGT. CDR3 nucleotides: TGTGCCAGCAGTGAAATAAGGACAGGGACGGAGCAGCCCCAGCATTTT. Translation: CASSEIRTGTEQPQHF.

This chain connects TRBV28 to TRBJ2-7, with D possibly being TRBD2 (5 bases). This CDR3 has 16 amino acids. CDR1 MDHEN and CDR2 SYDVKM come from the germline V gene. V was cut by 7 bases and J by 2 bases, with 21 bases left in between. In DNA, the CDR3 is TGTGCCAGCAACCGTAATACCGGGATTAAAACCTACGAGCAGTACTTC. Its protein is CASNRNTGIKTYEQYF.

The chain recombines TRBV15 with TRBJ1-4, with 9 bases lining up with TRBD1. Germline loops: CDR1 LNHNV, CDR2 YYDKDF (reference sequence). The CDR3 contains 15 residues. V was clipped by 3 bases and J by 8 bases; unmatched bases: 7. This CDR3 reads CATSRGQGLEEKLFF. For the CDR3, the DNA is TGTGCCACCAGCAGGGGACAGGGTTTGGAAGAAAAACTGTTTTTT.

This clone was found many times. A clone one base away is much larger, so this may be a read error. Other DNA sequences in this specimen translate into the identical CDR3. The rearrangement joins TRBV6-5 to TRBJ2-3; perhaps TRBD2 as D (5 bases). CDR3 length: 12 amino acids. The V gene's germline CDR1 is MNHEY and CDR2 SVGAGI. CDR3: CASSDSGDTQYF. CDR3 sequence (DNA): TGTGCCAGCAGTGACTCGGGGGATACGCAGTATTTT.

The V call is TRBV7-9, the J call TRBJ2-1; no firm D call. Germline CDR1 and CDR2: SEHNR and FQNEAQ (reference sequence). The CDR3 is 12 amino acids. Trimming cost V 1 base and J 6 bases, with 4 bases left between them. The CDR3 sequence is CASSLEVNEQFF. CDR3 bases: TGTGCCAGCAGCTTAGAGGTCAATGAGCAGTTCTTC.

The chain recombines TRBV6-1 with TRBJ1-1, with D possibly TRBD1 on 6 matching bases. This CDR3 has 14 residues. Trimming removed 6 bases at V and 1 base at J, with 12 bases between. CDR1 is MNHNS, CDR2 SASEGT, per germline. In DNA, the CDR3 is TGTGCCAGCAGGATCGGGGACACGAACACTGAAGCTTTCTTT. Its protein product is CASRIGDTNTEAFF.

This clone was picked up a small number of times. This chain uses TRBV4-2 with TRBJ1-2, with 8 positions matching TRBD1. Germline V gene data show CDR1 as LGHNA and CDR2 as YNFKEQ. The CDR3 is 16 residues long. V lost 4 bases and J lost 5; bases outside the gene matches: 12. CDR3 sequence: CASSPYNAGQGYGYTF. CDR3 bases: TGTGCCAGCAGCCCCTACAACGCCGGACAGGGATATGGCTACACCTTC.

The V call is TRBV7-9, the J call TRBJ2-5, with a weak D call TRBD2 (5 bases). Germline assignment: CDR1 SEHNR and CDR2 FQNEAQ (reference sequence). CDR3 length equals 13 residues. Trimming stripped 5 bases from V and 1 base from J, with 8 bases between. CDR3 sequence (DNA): TGTGCCAGCAGCCAGGACTTCCAAGAGACCCAGTACTTC. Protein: CASSQDFQETQYF.

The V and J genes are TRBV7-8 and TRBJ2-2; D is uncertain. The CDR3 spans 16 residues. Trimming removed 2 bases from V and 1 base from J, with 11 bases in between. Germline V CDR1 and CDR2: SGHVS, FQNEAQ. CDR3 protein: CASSLLGPLNTGELFF. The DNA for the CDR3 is TGTGCCAGCAGCTTACTCGGGCCGCTGAACACCGGGGAGCTGTTTTTT.

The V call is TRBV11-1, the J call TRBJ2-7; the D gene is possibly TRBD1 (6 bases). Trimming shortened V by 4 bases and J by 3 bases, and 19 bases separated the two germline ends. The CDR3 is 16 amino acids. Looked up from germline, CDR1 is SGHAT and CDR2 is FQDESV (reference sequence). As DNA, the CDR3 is TGTGCCAGCAGCTACCACAGGGACGGGTACGTCTACGAGCAGTACTTC. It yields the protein CASSYHRDGYVYEQYF. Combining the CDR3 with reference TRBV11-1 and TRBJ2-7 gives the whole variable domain EAEVAQSPRYKITEKSQAVAFWCDPISGHATLYWYRQILGQGPELLVQFQDESVVDDSQLPKDRFSAERLKGVDSTLKIQPAELGDSAMYLCASSYHRDGYVYEQYFGPGTRLTVT.

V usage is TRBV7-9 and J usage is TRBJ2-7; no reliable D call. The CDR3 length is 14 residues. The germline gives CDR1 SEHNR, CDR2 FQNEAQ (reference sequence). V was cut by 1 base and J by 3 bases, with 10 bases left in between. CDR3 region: CASSLDTAVYEQYF. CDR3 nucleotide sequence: TGTGCCAGCAGCTTAGACACGGCCGTCTACGAGCAGTACTTC.

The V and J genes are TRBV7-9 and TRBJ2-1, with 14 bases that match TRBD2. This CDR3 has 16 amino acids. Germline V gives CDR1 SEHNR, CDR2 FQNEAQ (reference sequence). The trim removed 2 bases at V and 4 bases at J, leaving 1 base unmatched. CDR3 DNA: TGTGCCAGCAGCTTAAGGACTAGCGGGAGGTACAATGAGCAGTTCTTC. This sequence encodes CASSLRTSGRYNEQFF.

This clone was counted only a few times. CDR3 coding DNA: TGTGCCAGCAGCCCGCGGTCGGTTTTGGGAACGACTAATGAAAAACTGTTTTTT. Amino acid sequence: CASSPRSVLGTTNEKLFF. The chain employs TRBV5-8 and TRBJ1-4; D not resolved. Germline V lookup: CDR1 SGHTS, CDR2 YDEGEE. Trimming removed 4 bases at V and 2 bases at J, with 21 bases between. The CDR3 consists of 18 residues.